Presented here are 25 T cell receptor beta chains from one specimen sequenced in a study of blood T cell repertoires in COVID-19. Only in-frame clones appear in the TCRdb table, and some are missing; sequencing was by immunoSEQ multiplex PCR. Of approximately 300,000 clones in the sample, 80% to 95% were seen once. Material: peripheral blood. Receptors were obtained from a woman aged 30 to 39 with COVID-19, enrolled during active disease.

The chain carries TRBV4-3 and TRBJ2-1, with 10 bases matching TRBD2. J was trimmed by 5 bases and V by 3 bases; bases with no gene match: 10. The CDR3 consists of 17 residues. Germline assignment: CDR1 LGHNA and CDR2 YSLEER. The CDR3 loop is CASSHSPGLAIHNEQFF. Here the CDR3 DNA reads TGCGCCAGCAGCCATAGCCCGGGACTAGCGATTCACAATGAGCAGTTCTTC.

The rearrangement uses TRBV18 and TRBJ2-5, with D uncertain. V was trimmed by 0 bases and J by 1 base, leaving 9 bases between them. Per germline, CDR1 KGHSH and CDR2 LQKENI. The CDR3 loop spans 15 amino acids. The CDR3 coding sequence is TGTGCCAGCTCACCACCATCAGGCTCCCAAGAGACCCAGTACTTC. Translated, it gives CASSPPSGSQETQYF.

This clone is a singleton in its sample. V gene TRBV7-9 combines with J gene TRBJ2-1; TRBD2 matches at 9 bases. Germline trimming cut 5 bases from V and 11 bases from J; bases unmatched to any gene: 16. The germline gives CDR1 SEHNR, CDR2 FQNEAQ (reference sequence). CDR3 length: 16 amino acids. The CDR3 spells CASSRLMRASGIQQFF. CDR3 in DNA: TGTGCCAGCAGCCGTTTGATGAGGGCTAGCGGGATTCAGCAGTTCTTC. Drawing the rest from reference TRBV7-9 and TRBJ2-1, the complete variable domain is DTGVSQNPRHKITKRGQNVTFRCDPISEHNRLYWYRQTLGQGPEFLTYFQNEAQLEKSRLLSDRFSAERPKGSFSTLEIQRTEQGDSAMYLCASSRLMRASGIQQFFGPGTRLTVL.

This chain joins TRBV7-2 and TRBJ1-2; the D is unclear. This CDR3 has 15 residues. Germline CDR1 is SGHTA and CDR2 is FQGNSA. The V end was cut by 1 base, the J end by 8 bases, with 17 bases between. The CDR3 loop is CASSLVFGVSSGYTF. CDR3 in DNA: TGTGCCAGCAGCTTAGTTTTCGGGGTTTCAAGCGGCTACACCTTC.

This clone has only one observation. The rearrangement joins TRBV15 to TRBJ2-3; 9 bases agree with TRBD2. The germline V gene has CDR1 LNHNV and CDR2 YYDKDF (reference sequence). There are 14 residues in the CDR3. The V and J ends lost 0 bases and 9 bases, in that order; junction bases with no gene match: 4. CDR3: CATSRESSGITQYF. Written as DNA, the CDR3 is TGTGCCACCAGCAGAGAATCTAGCGGGATAACGCAGTATTTT.

V is TRBV2 and J is TRBJ2-2, with 10 bases that match TRBD2. This CDR3 has 15 amino acids. V was pared by 3 bases and J by 7 bases, with 5 bases of the junction left unmatched. Germline V gene lookup returns CDR1 SNHLY and CDR2 FYNNEI. DNA for the CDR3: TGTGCCAGCAGTGATCTAGCGGGAGTGGGCGGGGAGCTGTTTTTT. Encoded protein: CASSDLAGVGGELFF.

The chain recombines TRBV5-1 with TRBJ1-3, with TRBD1 matching over 8 bases. CDR1 and CDR2 from the germline V gene are SGHRS and YFSETQ. V lost 4 bases and J lost 4; bases outside the gene matches: 10. CDR3 size: 16 residues. CDR3 DNA: TGCGCCAGCAGCCCTCTCCCAGGGGGCGCGGGAAACACCATATATTTT. Translated, it gives CASSPLPGGAGNTIYF. Full variable domain (rest looked up from reference TRBV5-1 and TRBJ1-3): KAGVTQTPRYLIKTRGQQVTLSCSPISGHRSVSWYQQTPGQGLQFLFEYFSETQRNKGNFPGRFSGRQFSNSRSEMNVSTLELGDSALYLCASSPLPGGAGNTIYFGEGSWLTVV.

This sequence joins TRBV6-5 and TRBJ1-5, with TRBD1 as a possible D gene (6 bases). The V end was cut by 9 bases, the J end by 0 bases, with 15 bases between. Germline V gene lookup returns CDR1 MNHEY and CDR2 SVGAGI. The CDR3 has 15 residues. The CDR3 DNA sequence: TGTGCCAGTGCCCGGACAGAACTTAGCAATCAGCCCCAGCATTTT. Protein: CASARTELSNQPQHF.

This sequence joins TRBV4-1 and TRBJ2-7, with D hard to call. The CDR3 covers 17 residues. Trimming stripped 4 bases from V and 4 bases from J, with 23 bases between. The germline CDR1 and CDR2 sequences are MGHRA and YSYEKL. The CDR3 bases are TGCGCCAGCAGCCGATCCCAGGCCCAACAAACCCCTTACGAGCAGTACTTC. Translation gives CASSRSQAQQTPYEQYF.

The chain recombines TRBV2 with TRBJ2-7, with TRBD1 matching over 10 bases. V lost 8 bases to trimming and J lost 1 base; unmatched junction nucleotides: 2. The germline V gene encodes CDR1 SNHLY and CDR2 FYNNEI. CDR3 size: 13 residues. Here the CDR3 DNA reads TGTGCCAGCCGGGACAGGGGTTCCTACGAGCAGTACTTC. Translation gives CASRDRGSYEQYF. Combining the CDR3 with reference TRBV2 and TRBJ2-7 gives the whole variable domain EPEVTQTPSHQVTQMGQEVILRCVPISNHLYFYWYRQILGQKVEFLVSFYNNEISEKSEIFDDQFSVERPDGSNFTLKIRSTKLEDSAMYFCASRDRGSYEQYFGPGTRLTVT.

V and J are TRBV19 and TRBJ2-2; tentative D call: TRBD2 (7 bases). This CDR3 is 15 amino acids long. Germline V gives CDR1 LNHDA, CDR2 SQIVND (reference sequence). Trimming pared 7 bases from V and 6 bases from J, leaving 18 bases between. The CDR3 region has the DNA TGTGCCAGTACCCGTCGTCAGGGGAGGGCCGGGGAGCTGTTTTTT. It is translated as CASTRRQGRAGELFF.

The chain couples TRBV5-5 to TRBJ2-5, with D possibly matching TRBD1 (6 bases). The CDR3 totals 13 residues. V was pared by 3 bases and J by 4 bases, with 10 bases between. Germline V lookup: CDR1 SGHKS, CDR2 YYEKEE (reference sequence). In nucleotides, the CDR3 is TGTGCCAGCAGCTCGCAGGGGCGAGAGACCCAGTACTTC. Protein: CASSSQGRETQYF. The variable domain in full, with the rest retrieved from reference TRBV5-5 and TRBJ2-5, is DAGVTQSPTHLIKTRGQQVTLRCSPISGHKSVSWYQQVLGQGPQFIFQYYEKEERGRGNFPDRFSARQFPNYSSELNVNALLLGDSALYLCASSSQGRETQYFGPGTRLLVL.

CDR3 loop: CASSIPPSTGPYEQYF. The CDR3 DNA reads TGTGCCAGTAGTATTCCCCCCTCGACAGGTCCCTACGAGCAGTACTTC. The chain joins TRBV19 to TRBJ2-7; the D gene is possibly TRBD1 (6 bases). The V end lost 3 bases, the J end lost 2 bases, and 17 bases lay between the germline ends. Germline-derived CDR1 and CDR2 are LNHDA and SQIVND (reference sequence). The CDR3 is 16 residues long.

The rearrangement links TRBV2 to TRBJ1-3; TRBD1 is a possible D gene (6 bases). This CDR3 spans 15 amino acids. Trimming took 6 bases from V and 0 from J, leaving 12 bases between them. Germline CDR1 and CDR2: SNHLY and FYNNEI. The chain's CDR3 is CASSEYRVSGNTIYF. The CDR3 region has the DNA TGTGCCAGCAGCGAGTACAGGGTCTCTGGAAACACCATATATTTT.

The rearrangement uses TRBV4-1 and TRBJ2-2, with D perhaps matching TRBD2 (5 bases). Looked up from germline, CDR1 is MGHRA and CDR2 is YSYEKL. The CDR3 contains 17 residues. Trimming left V 2 bases short and J 0 bases short, with 13 bases between. The CDR3: CASSQTLAMANTGELFF. The CDR3 bases are TGCGCCAGCAGCCAAACCCTAGCAATGGCGAACACCGGGGAGCTGTTTTTT.

V gene TRBV5-5 combines with J gene TRBJ2-1; TRBD2 aligns across 8 bases. Germline V gene data show CDR1 as SGHKS and CDR2 as YYEKEE (reference sequence). V lost 7 bases, J lost 6 bases, and 12 bases stayed unmatched. This CDR3 is built from 15 residues. CDR3: CASPPGTSAFNEQFF. Written as DNA, the CDR3 is TGTGCCAGCCCGCCGGGGACTAGTGCTTTCAATGAGCAGTTCTTC. Using reference TRBV5-5 and TRBJ2-1 for the parts outside the CDR3, the full variable domain is DAGVTQSPTHLIKTRGQQVTLRCSPISGHKSVSWYQQVLGQGPQFIFQYYEKEERGRGNFPDRFSARQFPNYSSELNVNALLLGDSALYLCASPPGTSAFNEQFFGPGTRLTVL.

The chain couples TRBV5-4 to TRBJ2-5; perhaps TRBD2 as D (6 bases). The length of the CDR3 is 15 residues. Germline V lookup: CDR1 SGHNT, CDR2 YYREEE (reference sequence). Between the trimmed V and J ends, which lost 0 bases and 5 bases, there was a span of 14 bases. CDR3 in amino acids: CASSLVGGIRETQYF. The DNA of the CDR3 is TGTGCCAGCAGCTTGGTTGGCGGGATTAGGGAGACCCAGTACTTC.

The chain uses TRBV28 and TRBJ2-1; TRBD2 matches at 7 bases. This CDR3 has 15 amino acids. CDR1 is MDHEN and CDR2 is SYDVKM in the germline V gene. J was trimmed by 5 bases and V by 5 bases; bases with no gene match: 9. The chain's CDR3 is CASSPLGGGDNEQFF. Here the CDR3 DNA reads TGTGCCAGCAGTCCCCTGGGGGGAGGGGACAATGAGCAGTTCTTC.

The chain uses TRBV30 and TRBJ1-2; perhaps TRBD1 as D (6 bases). This CDR3 contains 11 residues. Between the trimmed V and J ends, which lost 5 bases and 5 bases, there was a span of 9 bases. Germline V gene data show CDR1 as GTSNPN and CDR2 as SVGIG (reference sequence). The CDR3 DNA reads as TGTGCCTGGTGGACAGATTATGGCTACACCTTC. Its protein is CAWWTDYGYTF.

CDR3 sequence reads: CASRPLTGTGLAGAYNEQFF. Here the CDR3 DNA reads TGTGCCAGCAGACCCTTGACAGGGACGGGACTAGCGGGAGCCTACAATGAGCAGTTCTTC. V usage is TRBV2 and J usage is TRBJ2-1, with TRBD2 identical over 14 bases. This CDR3 has 20 residues. Germline V lookup: CDR1 SNHLY, CDR2 FYNNEI. V shed 6 bases, J shed 2 bases, and the junction held 15 bases outside the gene matches.

The CDR3 DNA reads TGCAGCGTTGGCCCGCCGAGCTCCTACAATGAGCAGTTCTTC. This translates into CSVGPPSSYNEQFF. This rearrangement joins TRBV29-1 to TRBJ2-1, with D unresolved. CDR1 is SQVTM and CDR2 is ANQGSEA in the germline V gene. Trimming stripped 4 bases from V and 0 bases from J, with 10 bases between. The CDR3 loop spans 14 amino acids.

This chain uses TRBV18 with TRBJ1-2; TRBD1 aligns across 8 bases. The V gene end was trimmed by 4 bases and the J gene end by 8 bases; junction bases not matched to a gene: 15. Germline lookup yields CDR1 KGHSH and CDR2 LQKENI. There are 16 residues in the CDR3. DNA of the CDR3: TGTGCCAGCTCACAATCACTCGGACAGGGACAGGAAGGCTACACCTTC. This encodes CASSQSLGQGQEGYTF. The entire variable domain, with the rest obtained from reference TRBV18 and TRBJ1-2, is as follows: NAGVMQNPRHLVRRRGQEARLRCSPMKGHSHVYWYRQLPEEGLKFMVYLQKENIIDESGMPKERFSAEFPKEGPSILRIQQVVRGDSAAYFCASSQSLGQGQEGYTFGSGTRLTVV.

The rearrangement joins TRBV7-6 to TRBJ2-5; D is possibly TRBD2 (5 bases). V was cut by 5 bases and J by 5 bases, with 15 bases left in between. This CDR3 has 14 amino acids. CDR1 and CDR2 (germline): SGHVS, FNYEAQ. The CDR3 protein is CASSIRTRGETQYF. CDR3 nucleotides: TGTGCCAGCAGCATAAGGACCCGAGGGGAGACCCAGTACTTC.

This clone has a handful of counts. This chain joins TRBV6-6 and TRBJ1-6; 7 bases line up with TRBD1. The ends lost 5 bases at V and 15 bases at J; junction bases unmatched: 7. The CDR3 loop spans 12 amino acids. From germline, CDR1 is MNHNY and CDR2 SVGAGI (reference sequence). The chain's CDR3 is CASSPTGQSLHF. Here the CDR3 DNA reads TGTGCCAGCAGTCCGACGGGACAGAGCCTCCACTTT.

This chain joins TRBV30 and TRBJ2-7; 10 bases align to TRBD2. V lost 3 bases to trimming and J lost 0 bases; unmatched junction nucleotides: 2. The germline V gene encodes CDR1 GTSNPN and CDR2 SVGIG (reference sequence). There are 14 residues in the CDR3. The CDR3 reads CAWSGLADSYEQYF. The CDR3 nucleotides read TGTGCCTGGAGCGGACTAGCGGACTCCTACGAGCAGTACTTC.